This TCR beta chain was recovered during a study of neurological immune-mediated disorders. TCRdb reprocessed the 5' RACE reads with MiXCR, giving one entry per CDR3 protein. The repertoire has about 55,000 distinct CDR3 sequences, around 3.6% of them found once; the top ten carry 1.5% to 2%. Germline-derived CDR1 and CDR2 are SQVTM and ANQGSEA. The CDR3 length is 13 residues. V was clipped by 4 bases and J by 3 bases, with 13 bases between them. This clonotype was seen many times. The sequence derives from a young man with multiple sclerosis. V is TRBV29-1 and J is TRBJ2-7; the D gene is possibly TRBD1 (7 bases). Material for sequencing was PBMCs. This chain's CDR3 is CSVGGTAVYEQYF. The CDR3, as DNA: TGCAGCGTTGGCGGGACAGCGGTCTACGAGCAGTACTTC.